This T cell receptor (beta chain) was profiled in a study of T cells in Graves' hyperthyroidism and ophthalmopathy (dated by TCRdb to about 2019). Looking at the study overall: Peripheral blood was sampled at the time of initial diagnosis, prior to any treatment. Thyroid tissue and blood T-cell repertoires from six or seven Graves' hyperthyroidism patients were also compared in the study. After blood sampling, hyperthyroidism patients were treated with methimazole at a starting dose of 30 mg daily, and ophthalmopathy patients were treated with high-dose intravenous methylprednisolone. To identify TCR V-J signatures that set the groups apart, the researchers used a discovery cohort of more than 95 patients, made up of 43 with Graves' ophthalmopathy and 55 to 65 with stable Graves' hyperthyroidism. The roughly 100 discovery patients were randomly divided into training and test sets at a 7:3 ratio. The paper reports TCR Vbeta CDR3 sequencing of 135 peripheral blood samples: approximately 41 ophthalmopathy, roughly 80 hyperthyroidism and approximately 17 progressor patients. Whether ophthalmopathy could be predicted prospectively was tested in an independent validation cohort made up of 18 to 20 hyperthyroidism patients plus 17 patients who later progressed to ophthalmopathy. Overall results and qualifications from the work: In validation, the model predicted progression to ophthalmopathy a median of around 6.5 months before onset, with roughly 70% sensitivity and almost 75% specificity. Blood samples also contained most of the expanded thyroid clonotypes (frequency above 0.001), which suggests that blood repertoires may reflect thyroid immune responses. Sample size was not statistically predetermined, and blinding of investigators to group allocation was not performed. A 13 V-J signature model separated ophthalmopathy from stable hyperthyroidism, with 87.88% sensitivity and about 81% specificity in cross-validation and 80%/75% in testing.

Amplification of TCR beta CDR3 regions was carried out from RNA transcripts. For the first round of RT-PCR on the TCR CDR3, the HTBI primer set was used together with the Qiagen OneStep RT-PCR kit. Libraries were constructed in a second round of multiplex PCR, after which size selection and purification were performed. The libraries were sequenced on an Illumina HiSeq2000 using paired-end 100 bp reads. The original methods were these. SOAPnuke was used to process the raw data, with reads discarded if the reads contained adapters or uncalled bases, had a mean Phred below 15, or lacked an exact constant-primer or identifier match. High-quality paired reads were merged using COPE v1.2.5, and each unique nucleotide sequence was defined as a clonotype. Clonotypes were aligned to IMGT TRBV, TRBD and TRBJ reference segments using MiTCR v1.1. The analysis included only V-J combinations with a frequency above 0.0001, which together covered around 99% of the repertoires. The TCS score was defined as the ratio of F50 (clonal expansion) to E x V (chaos), calculated using BLOSUM62-based TCRdist between CDR3 peptides within each V-J. Welch's t-statistics and random forest reduced fewer than 550 V-J features to 13, which were used in a naive Bayes classifier (R e1071). In TCRdb, the public reads were trimmed at Q25 with fastp and aligned with MiXCR, with productive beta chains retained. Rows with a matching CDR3 protein are joined into one entry that keeps the most common DNA and genes. The V and J calls shown here were made by TCRdb, not taken from the authors' results. This sample holds some 500,000 distinct CDR3 sequences; approximately 16% were observed only once. The top ten clonotypes cover around 32% of the sample.

Ophthalmopathy patients had moderately to severely active disease, Clinical Activity Score of at least 3, NOSPECS grade of at least 4, and duration under 3 months. The study excluded patients with uncontrolled infections, other autoimmune diseases, pregnancy or lactation. Diagnoses were based on clinical symptoms, serum thyroxine and TRAb, thyroid ultrasound and orbital computed tomography. Ficoll-Paque density gradient centrifugation was used to isolate PBMCs from around 10 ml of fresh peripheral blood. Total RNA was extracted using Trizol reagent, and RNA quality was assessed on an Agilent 2100 Bioanalyzer. This clonotype was seen more than once but under ten times. Its binding antigen is unknown. No much larger clone exists at a distance of one base, and base qualities are not known. Trimming takes 0 bases from V and 0 bases from J, and the germline ends sit 6 bases apart. From the cysteine through the phenylalanine, the CDR3 covers 16 amino acids. This entry keeps only the CDR3 DNA: 48 bases, framed from base 1. CDR1 and CDR2 are read off the germline V gene as MNHEY and SVGAGI.

The origin of this receptor is a woman aged 30 to 39 with Graves' ophthalmopathy. The chain is assembled from TRBV6-5 and TRBJ2-6; the D gene could be either TRBD1 or TRBD2, each agreeing at 5 bases. The sequencing sample was made of blood. CDR3 region: CASSYSRGSGANVLTF. The sequenced DNA: TGTGCCAGCAGTTACTCGAGGGGCTCTGGGGCCAACGTCCTGACTTTC.